What follows are 4 T cell receptor beta chains derived from one specimen sequenced in a study of blood T cell repertoires in COVID-19. The assay was immunoSEQ multiplex PCR, and TCRdb's table has in-frame clones only and misses some. The table shows 250,000 to 300,000 clones, with approximately 79% occurring only once. Sequenced sample: PBMCs or T cells enriched from blood (not recorded which). The receptors stem from a man aged 25-45 years with acute COVID-19.

The chain has TRBV18 and TRBJ2-7, with D maybe TRBD1 (6 bases). CDR3 length equals 13 residues. The V gene lost 6 bases and the J gene lost 2 bases, with 11 bases spanning the gap. Germline V CDR1 and CDR2: KGHSH, LQKENI. CDR3 DNA sequence: TGTGCCAGCTCCTTCGGACAGACCTACGAGCAGTACGTC. It codes for CASSFGQTYEQYV.

This clone occurred a few times. V and J are TRBV3-1 (or the pseudogene TRBV3-2) and TRBJ2-5, with D possibly being TRBD1 (6 bases). This CDR3 spans 14 amino acids. The germline V gene encodes CDR1 LGHDT and CDR2 YNNKEL (reference sequence). With 3 bases removed from V and 4 bases from J, the gap between germline ends came to 12 bases. The CDR3 reads CASSHTGQGETQYF. The CDR3, as DNA: TGTGCCAGCAGCCACACAGGGCAGGGAGAGACCCAGTACTTC.

The chain recombines TRBV18 with TRBJ1-5; unclear D gene. There are 15 residues in the CDR3. CDR1 and CDR2 from the germline V gene are KGHSH and LQKENI. Trimming took 3 bases from V and 1 from J, leaving 10 bases between them. The CDR3 DNA is TGTGCCAGCTCACCGACTGGTAAGAGCAATCAGCCCCAGCATTTT. Translated, it gives CASSPTGKSNQPQHF.

The V gene is TRBV6-5, the J gene TRBJ1-2, with a weak D call TRBD1 (6 bases). Per the germline V gene, CDR1 is MNHEY and CDR2 is SVGAGI. This CDR3 comprises 15 residues. V lost 4 bases to trimming and J lost 0 bases, with 12 bases between them. This CDR3 is CASSSRTAANYGYTF. Written as DNA, the CDR3 is TGTGCCAGCAGTTCCCGGACAGCCGCTAACTATGGCTACACCTTC.